The 23 T cell receptor beta chains given below trace back to one sample, sequenced in a study of blood T cell repertoires in COVID-19. The protocol was immunoSEQ multiplex PCR, while the TCRdb copy is restricted to in-frame clones and leaves out a portion. The table has some 100,000 clones, roughly 87% seen once. The sequencing input was peripheral blood. The receptors here all came from a woman aged 55-70 years with acute or convalescent COVID-19.

This rearrangement joins TRBV18 to TRBJ1-1; D call uncertain. Germline values: CDR1 KGHSH, CDR2 LQKENI. The V and J ends lost 1 base and 1 base respectively, with 10 bases between them. The CDR3 runs 15 residues. DNA for the CDR3: TGTGCCAGCTCACCACAGTTAGTGCAGAACACTGAAGCTTTCTTT. This translates into CASSPQLVQNTEAFF.

The chain couples TRBV2 to TRBJ1-5; 7 bases match TRBD1. The germline V gene encodes CDR1 SNHLY and CDR2 FYNNEI. This CDR3 spans 13 amino acids. The trim removed 6 bases at V and 3 bases at J, leaving 2 bases unmatched. CDR3 region: CASRGTVNQPQHF. The CDR3 bases are TGTGCCAGCAGGGGGACAGTCAATCAGCCCCAGCATTTT.

The rearrangement uses TRBV5-1 and TRBJ2-7, with a tentative D call TRBD2 (5 bases). There are 13 residues in the CDR3. V lost 0 bases, J lost 3 bases, and 7 bases lay in between. The germline gives CDR1 SGHRS, CDR2 YFSETQ. CDR3 loop: CASSLEGSYEQYF. The CDR3 nucleotides are TGCGCCAGCAGCTTGGAAGGGAGCTACGAGCAGTACTTC.

This clone has a single count. The chain links TRBV5-1 to TRBJ2-3, with TRBD2 matching over 11 bases. The V and J ends lost 0 bases and 4 bases, in that order; junction bases with no gene match: 1. The CDR3 contains 15 residues. The V gene's germline CDR1 is SGHRS and CDR2 YFSETQ. The CDR3 nucleotides read TGCGCCAGCAGCTTGGAGGGACTAGCGGCAGATACGCAGTATTTT. Protein product: CASSLEGLAADTQYF.

This chain links TRBV19 with TRBJ2-3; 13 bases agree with TRBD2. This CDR3 has 17 amino acids. The trim removed 3 bases at V and 2 bases at J, leaving 5 bases unmatched. Germline loops: CDR1 LNHDA, CDR2 SQIVND (reference sequence). The CDR3 is CASSIRGLAGDTDTQYF. CDR3 DNA: TGTGCCAGTAGTATCCGTGGACTAGCGGGAGACACAGATACGCAGTATTTT.

This clone was counted a single time. The genes are TRBV19 and TRBJ1-5; a weak D match, TRBD1 (6 bases). The germline V gene has CDR1 LNHDA and CDR2 SQIVND (reference sequence). Trimming stripped 5 bases from V and 1 base from J, with 9 bases between. This CDR3 region has 14 residues. The CDR3 sequence is CASSRGQSNQPQHF. The CDR3 DNA sequence: TGTGCCAGTAGTCGAGGACAGAGCAATCAGCCCCAGCATTTT.

This chain uses TRBV4-1 with TRBJ2-3, with TRBD2 matching 7 bases. Germline V gives CDR1 MGHRA, CDR2 YSYEKL. CDR3 length equals 17 residues. J lost 8 bases, V lost 1 base, and 15 bases had no gene match. CDR3: CASSQGFMGGSGGTQYF. The CDR3 DNA is TGCGCCAGCAGCCAAGGATTCATGGGAGGGAGCGGAGGTACGCAGTATTTT.

V and J are TRBV5-1 and TRBJ2-5; TRBD1 agrees at 9 bases. CDR3 size: 13 residues. V gave up 3 bases and J gave up 4 bases; unmatched junction bases: 1. Germline V lookup: CDR1 SGHRS, CDR2 YFSETQ. The chain's CDR3 is CASSSGQGETQYF. CDR3 DNA: TGCGCCAGCAGCTCGGGACAGGGAGAGACCCAGTACTTC.

The chain links TRBV28 to TRBJ1-3, with 8 bases aligning to TRBD1. Germline V gene lookup returns CDR1 MDHEN and CDR2 SYDVKM. The ends lost 4 bases at V and 3 bases at J; junction bases unmatched: 8. The CDR3 runs 16 residues. CDR3 in amino acids: CASSWTGRRDGNTIYF. DNA of the CDR3: TGTGCCAGCAGTTGGACAGGGCGAAGAGATGGAAACACCATATATTTT.

The chain recombines TRBV2 with TRBJ1-2; 7 bases line up with TRBD1. Unmatched junction bases numbered 7, after V lost 3 bases and J lost 0 bases. The CDR3 spans 16 residues. Germline V gene sequence: CDR1 SNHLY, CDR2 FYNNEI. The CDR3 nucleotides are TGTGCCAGCAGTGAGACATCGACAGGGTCTAACTATGGCTACACCTTC. This translates into CASSETSTGSNYGYTF.

This chain joins TRBV9 and TRBJ2-1; TRBD2 aligns across 13 bases. V was clipped by 4 bases and J by 9 bases; unmatched bases: 13. Germline loops: CDR1 SGDLS, CDR2 YYNGEE. CDR3 length: 17 residues. This chain's CDR3 is CASSLSSGTSGTTEQFF. The CDR3 DNA is TGTGCCAGCAGCTTGAGTTCCGGGACTAGCGGGACTACTGAGCAGTTCTTC. Together with reference TRBV9 and TRBJ2-1, the CDR3 gives the full variable domain: DSGVTQTPKHLITATGQRVTLRCSPRSGDLSVYWYQQSLDQGLQFLIQYYNGEERAKGNILERFSAQQFPDLHSELNLSSLELGDSALYFCASSLSSGTSGTTEQFFGPGTRLTVL.

The chain is built from TRBV9 and TRBJ2-2; 8 bases fit TRBD2. V was clipped by 1 base and J by 8 bases; unmatched bases: 13. The germline V gene has CDR1 SGDLS and CDR2 YYNGEE. This CDR3 comprises 17 residues. This CDR3 reads CASSVTGSGRAGGELFF. CDR3 DNA: TGTGCCAGCAGCGTAACTGGGTCCGGGAGGGCCGGAGGGGAGCTGTTTTTT.

In nucleotides, the CDR3 is TGTGCCAGCAGGCCAAAGGGGGGGGTCCTAGGCACTGAAGCTTTCTTT. Translated: CASRPKGGVLGTEAFF. J is TRBJ1-1 and V is TRBV7-9, with a possible D match to TRBD1 (6 bases). Germline CDR1 is SEHNR and CDR2 is FQNEAQ (reference sequence). CDR3 length: 16 amino acids. Trimming pared 6 bases from V and 4 bases from J, leaving 21 bases between.

V and J are TRBV5-1 and TRBJ1-2; 7 bases agree with TRBD1. The length of the CDR3 is 15 residues. J gave up 1 base and V 4 bases, and 7 bases lay outside the gene matches. CDR1 and CDR2 from the germline V gene are SGHRS and YFSETQ. CDR3 coding DNA: TGCGCCAGCAGCACTGGGACAGCCCTTAACTATGGCTACACCTTC. The encoded protein is CASSTGTALNYGYTF.

The chain uses TRBV11-2 and TRBJ2-5, with D tentatively TRBD2 (7 bases). The germline gives CDR1 SGHAT, CDR2 FQNNGV. The V end was cut by 5 bases, the J end by 4 bases, with 14 bases between. The CDR3 runs 14 residues. The CDR3 coding sequence is TGTGCCAGCAGCCGAGAGGGGGGGCCAGAGACCCAGTACTTC. Translated: CASSREGGPETQYF.

The chain combines TRBV19 with TRBJ1-3; D gene ambiguous. The CDR3 length is 16 residues. V dropped 3 bases and J dropped 1 base, with 13 bases sitting between them. Germline V gene data show CDR1 as LNHDA and CDR2 as SQIVND (reference sequence). This CDR3 is CASSIGREISGNTIYF. CDR3 coding DNA: TGTGCCAGTAGTATTGGACGGGAAATTTCTGGAAACACCATATATTTT.

This clone was counted once. V gene TRBV6-5 combines with J gene TRBJ1-5; possible D gene TRBD1, 5 bases. The CDR3 is made up of 14 amino acids. Trimming pared 6 bases from V and 5 bases from J, leaving 14 bases between. Germline values: CDR1 MNHEY, CDR2 SVGAGI. This CDR3 reads CASRRWGGDQPQHF. CDR3 in DNA: TGTGCCAGCAGGAGGTGGGGGGGGGATCAGCCCCAGCATTTT.

V gene TRBV27 combines with J gene TRBJ2-1; 14 bases are a match to TRBD2. Germline CDR1 reads MNHEY; CDR2 reads SMNVEV (reference sequence). The CDR3 has 19 residues. J was trimmed by 5 bases and V by 6 bases; bases with no gene match: 15. CDR3 coding DNA: TGTGCCAGCAGGATCGGGGTACCGGGACTAGCGGGAGTCCACAATGAGCAGTTCTTC. Encoded protein: CASRIGVPGLAGVHNEQFF.

The chain uses TRBV9 and TRBJ1-1, with 9 bases identical to TRBD1. The CDR3 is 15 amino acids. The J segment lost 3 bases and the V segment lost 4 bases, leaving 7 bases of the junction unmatched. Germline assignment: CDR1 SGDLS and CDR2 YYNGEE. In DNA, the CDR3 is TGTGCCAGCAGCCCCGTCGGGGACAGGGACACTGAAGCTTTCTTT. This translates into CASSPVGDRDTEAFF.

V gene TRBV7-8 combines with J gene TRBJ1-2; 7 bases align to TRBD1. This CDR3 has 13 amino acids. The trim removed 5 bases at V and 4 bases at J, leaving 4 bases unmatched. In germline, CDR1 is SGHVS, CDR2 FQNEAQ. CDR3 sequence: CASSQRQGYGYTF. The DNA of the CDR3 is TGTGCCAGCAGCCAACGACAGGGCTATGGCTACACCTTC.

This clone was picked up a small number of times. In DNA, the CDR3 is TGTGCCACCAGCAGAGAAGGGGGAGCAATATCGCCCCAGCATTTT. Its translation is CATSREGGAISPQHF. The chain combines TRBV15 with TRBJ1-5; D might be TRBD1 (6 bases). The germline V and J ends were trimmed by 0 bases and 9 bases, with 15 bases remaining between them. The CDR3 contains 15 residues. The germline gives CDR1 LNHNV, CDR2 YYDKDF (reference sequence). The entire variable domain, with the rest obtained from reference TRBV15 and TRBJ1-5, is as follows: DAMVIQNPRYQVTQFGKPVTLSCSQTLNHNVMYWYQQKSSQAPKLLFHYYDKDFNNEADTPDNFQSRRPNTSFCFLDIRSPGLGDTAMYLCATSREGGAISPQHFGDGTRLSIL.

This clone was recorded a few times. This chain joins TRBV15 and TRBJ1-3; 8 bases are shared with TRBD1. Germline CDR1 LNHNV, CDR2 YYDKDF (reference sequence). The CDR3 runs to 18 residues. The V segment lost 0 bases and the J segment 4 bases; nucleotides outside the gene matches: 11. The CDR3 region has the DNA TGTGCCACCAGCAGAGATCGGGGACAGGAGGCTTTCGGAAACACCATATATTTT. Translation gives CATSRDRGQEAFGNTIYF.

CDR3 DNA sequence: TGTGCCAGCAGCGGAGGCGGGAGGGACTCCTACGAGCAGTACTTC. Amino acid sequence: CASSGGGRDSYEQYF. This chain uses TRBV5-5 with TRBJ2-7, with TRBD2 identical over 9 bases. This CDR3 spans 15 amino acids. Germline CDR1 is SGHKS and CDR2 is YYEKEE (reference sequence). J lost 0 bases, V lost 4 bases, and 5 bases had no gene match.